This T cell receptor (beta chain) was sequenced in a study of cytomegalovirus exposure and HLA in healthy donors. General study points: When analyzed later, a missense DCLRE1C variant was found to be linked to TCR beta V- and J-gene trimming.

The PCR ran on 60 Vbeta and 13 Jbeta primers. Sequenced by immunoSEQ multiplex PCR; TCRdb stores in-frame clones only, minus some. The sample contains tens of thousands of clones, under 80% of which appear only once. Worth noting for this clone: Its antigen remains unidentified.

The receptor was derived from a man in his 60s in good health and CMV-seropositive. The sample comprised PBMCs.

CDR3 sequence reads: CATSRTEDTEAFF. CDR3 DNA: TGTGCCACCAGCAGGACGGAGGACACTGAAGCTTTCTTT. The V gene is TRBV15, the J gene TRBJ1-1, with no clear D. The CDR3 is 13 residues long. Looked up from germline, CDR1 is LNHNV and CDR2 is YYDKDF (reference sequence). Trimming cost V 3 bases and J 3 bases, with 8 bases left between them.